One and the same sample provided the 29 T cell receptor beta chains below, sequenced in a study of blood T cell repertoires in COVID-19. TCRdb's copy holds only in-frame clones and misses some; the assay was immunoSEQ multiplex PCR. The repertoire includes approximately 190,000 clones, approximately 92% of them detected once, and approximately 0.48% sits in the top ten. Sequenced: peripheral blood. The receptors stem from a man aged 50 to 60 with acute or convalescent COVID-19.

V usage is TRBV28 and J usage is TRBJ1-2; unclear D gene. Germline CDR1 and CDR2: MDHEN and SYDVKM. Trimming cost V 2 bases and J 5 bases, with 9 bases left between them. This CDR3 is 13 amino acids long. The CDR3 DNA sequence: TGTGCCAGCAGTTTAGGGCAGGTATATGGCTACACCTTC. This encodes CASSLGQVYGYTF.

The chain links TRBV3-1 (or the pseudogene TRBV3-2) to TRBJ2-5; 12 bases are a match to TRBD2. The CDR3 covers 14 residues. Per germline, CDR1 LGHDT and CDR2 YNNKEL (reference sequence). After removal of 5 bases from V and 5 bases from J, the junction contained 3 bases not matched to a gene. The CDR3 bases are TGTGCCAGCAGCTTGACTAGCGGGGGTGAGACCCAGTACTTC. Protein sequence: CASSLTSGGETQYF.

The gene calls are TRBV4-1 and TRBJ1-2; 7 bases line up with TRBD1. V shed 3 bases and J 1 base; nucleotides not matched to a gene: 11. The CDR3 spans 17 residues. Germline V gives CDR1 MGHRA, CDR2 YSYEKL. In DNA form, the CDR3 reads TGCGCCAGCAGCCATACTGATATAGGGGGCATTAACTATGGCTACACCTTC. It is translated as CASSHTDIGGINYGYTF.

This clone turned up a few times. The V call is TRBV4-1, the J call TRBJ2-2, with 16 bases fitting TRBD2. The CDR3 runs 19 residues. With V trimmed by 5 bases and J by 4 bases, 10 bases remained unmatched. Germline CDR1 reads MGHRA; CDR2 reads YSYEKL. CDR3 DNA sequence: TGCGCCAGCAGCGTCCCGGGACTAGCGGGGGGGCCGGGCACCGGGGAGCTGTTTTTT. Protein: CASSVPGLAGGPGTGELFF.

This chain uses TRBV10-2 with TRBJ1-1; D is possibly TRBD1 (6 bases). Germline V lookup: CDR1 WSHSY, CDR2 SAAADI. The V and J ends lost 6 bases and 4 bases respectively, with 12 bases between them. This CDR3 has 13 amino acids. The CDR3 DNA is TGCGCCAGCAGCGATACAGGGCTCACTGAAGCTTTCTTT. Residues: CASSDTGLTEAFF.

This sequence joins TRBV28 and TRBJ2-5; D not resolved. The CDR3 is 14 residues long. Trimming took 3 bases from V and 7 from J, leaving 15 bases between them. The germline gives CDR1 MDHEN, CDR2 SYDVKM. CDR3 residues: CASSLPASPGTQYF. CDR3 sequence (DNA): TGTGCCAGCAGTTTGCCCGCCTCTCCGGGGACCCAGTACTTC.

This chain joins TRBV27 and TRBJ1-2; 7 bases are shared with TRBD1. Trimming at V came to 6 bases and at J to 0 bases, leaving 7 bases not matched to a gene. The CDR3 is 15 residues long. The V gene's germline CDR1 is MNHEY and CDR2 SMNVEV (reference sequence). CDR3 bases: TGTGCCAGCAGCCGGCGACAGGGAACTAACTATGGCTACACCTTC. Residues: CASSRRQGTNYGYTF.

This chain joins TRBV30 and TRBJ2-3; TRBD2 aligns across 8 bases. This CDR3 comprises 17 residues. Germline trimming cut 1 base from V and 4 bases from J; bases unmatched to any gene: 13. Germline CDR1 and CDR2: GTSNPN and SVGIG (reference sequence). The DNA of the CDR3 is TGTGCCTGGAGTGCTGGGCGGGTAGCGGGGAACCCAGATACGCAGTATTTT. Translating gives CAWSAGRVAGNPDTQYF.

The rearrangement links TRBV4-3 to TRBJ1-2, with D possibly TRBD1 on 5 matching bases. Germline values: CDR1 LGHNA, CDR2 YSLEER. The V end lost 2 bases, the J end lost 0 bases, and 16 bases lay between the germline ends. The CDR3 has 17 amino acids. The CDR3 DNA follows: TGCGCCAGCAGCCAACACATTACAGGCAAAACTAACTATGGCTACACCTTC. It codes for CASSQHITGKTNYGYTF.

This clone appeared once. The chain has TRBV30 and TRBJ2-1; tentatively, D is TRBD1 (8 bases). Germline V gene sequence: CDR1 GTSNPN, CDR2 SVGIG (reference sequence). Trimming pared 6 bases from V and 4 bases from J, leaving 19 bases between. The CDR3 loop spans 15 amino acids. The CDR3 DNA reads TGTGCCTGCCCCCCGACAGGGGAGGGGTACAATGAGCAGTTCTTC. Translated, it gives CACPPTGEGYNEQFF. Full variable domain (outside the CDR3, taken from reference TRBV30 and TRBJ2-1): SQTIHQWPATLVQPVGSPLSLECTVEGTSNPNLYWYRQAAGRGLQLLFYSVGIGQISSEVPQNLSASRPQDRQFILSSKKLLLSDSGFYLCACPPTGEGYNEQFFGPGTRLTVL.

The genes are TRBV5-8 and TRBJ2-3; D possibly corresponds to TRBD1 (7 bases). V was pared by 5 bases and J by 2 bases, with 18 bases between. The CDR3 covers 16 residues. CDR1 and CDR2 (germline): SGHTS, YDEGEE. CDR3 residues: CASSPGRGVITDTQYF. In DNA, the CDR3 is TGTGCCAGCAGTCCCGGCAGGGGGGTTATCACAGATACGCAGTATTTT.

The chain has TRBV18 and TRBJ1-4, with TRBD1 matching over 7 bases. V lost 3 bases to trimming and J lost 5 bases; unmatched junction nucleotides: 6. The germline V gene encodes CDR1 KGHSH and CDR2 LQKENI. The CDR3 loop spans 15 amino acids. The CDR3 sequence: CASSPPGQLNEKLFF. The CDR3 nucleotides are TGTGCCAGCTCACCCCCGGGACAGTTGAATGAAAAACTGTTTTTT.

The gene calls are TRBV28 and TRBJ2-2; no reliable D call. This CDR3 spans 15 amino acids. Germline V gives CDR1 MDHEN, CDR2 SYDVKM. V was trimmed by 4 bases and J by 0 bases, leaving 9 bases between them. The CDR3 sequence: CASSSLGANTGELFF. CDR3 coding DNA: TGTGCCAGCAGTTCTCTGGGCGCGAACACCGGGGAGCTGTTTTTT.

The chain joins TRBV19 to TRBJ1-1; no firm D call. V shed 9 bases and J shed 0 bases, with 14 bases lying between them. CDR3 length: 14 residues. The V gene's germline CDR1 is LNHDA and CDR2 SQIVND (reference sequence). CDR3 sequence reads: CASQYAGLNTEAFF. The CDR3 bases are TGTGCCAGCCAGTATGCGGGGTTGAACACTGAAGCTTTCTTT.

V is TRBV10-2 and J is TRBJ2-7; D might be TRBD1 (6 bases). Trimming removed 4 bases at V and 2 bases at J, with 12 bases between. The CDR3 extends over 14 amino acids. Germline lookup yields CDR1 WSHSY and CDR2 SAAADI. The CDR3 DNA is TGCGCCAGCAGTGGAGGACAGAGGACCTACGAGCAGTACGTC. Protein: CASSGGQRTYEQYV.

J is TRBJ2-6 and V is TRBV7-2, with unresolved D. V shed 1 base and J shed 5 bases, with 12 bases lying between them. Germline assignment: CDR1 SGHTA and CDR2 FQGNSA. The CDR3 contains 16 residues. CDR3 sequence: CASSLGLTTWANVLTF. The DNA of the CDR3 is TGTGCCAGCAGCTTAGGACTGACCACCTGGGCCAACGTCCTGACTTTC.

This clone has only one observation. The chain employs TRBV2 and TRBJ1-6, with 9 nucleotides matching TRBD1. Germline V gives CDR1 SNHLY, CDR2 FYNNEI. The CDR3 consists of 17 residues. The trim removed 1 base at V and 7 bases at J, leaving 8 bases unmatched. As DNA, the CDR3 is TGTGCCAGCAGTGAAGAGTACAGACAGGGGGAGAATTCACCCCTCCACTTT. Its translation: CASSEEYRQGENSPLHF. The whole variable domain, filled in from reference TRBV2 and TRBJ1-6, reads EPEVTQTPSHQVTQMGQEVILRCVPISNHLYFYWYRQILGQKVEFLVSFYNNEISEKSEIFDDQFSVERPDGSNFTLKIRSTKLEDSAMYFCASSEEYRQGENSPLHFGNGTRLTVT.

V gene TRBV28 combines with J gene TRBJ2-6; possible D gene TRBD2, 5 bases. From germline, CDR1 is MDHEN and CDR2 SYDVKM. The V end was cut by 2 bases, the J end by 0 bases, with 5 bases between. The CDR3 runs 15 residues. CDR3 DNA: TGTGCCAGCAGTTTAGAGGGCTCTGGGGCCAACGTCCTGACTTTC. Its translation is CASSLEGSGANVLTF.

CDR3 sequence reads: CASSQVRGAGANEKLFF. In DNA, the CDR3 is TGTGCCAGCAGCCAAGTACGGGGGGCAGGGGCTAATGAAAAACTGTTTTTT. The chain has TRBV3-1 (or the pseudogene TRBV3-2) and TRBJ1-4; a possible D gene is TRBD1 (6 bases). V was pared by 1 base and J by 3 bases, with 15 bases between. Germline-derived CDR1 and CDR2 are LGHDT and YNNKEL (reference sequence). This CDR3 has 17 amino acids.

The chain has TRBV7-2 and TRBJ1-4; 7 nucleotides match TRBD1. Germline assignment: CDR1 SGHTA and CDR2 FQGNSA. V dropped 1 base and J dropped 2; count of bases not matched to a gene: 7. The length of the CDR3 is 17 residues. The CDR3 bases are TGTGCCAGCAGCTTAGACCACAGGGGTGGCACTAATGAAAAACTGTTTTTT. Its translation is CASSLDHRGGTNEKLFF.

The chain is built from TRBV7-9 and TRBJ1-1, with 7 bases identical to TRBD1. The CDR3 covers 15 residues. The germline CDR1 and CDR2 sequences are SEHNR and FQNEAQ (reference sequence). After removal of 6 bases from V and 1 base from J, the junction contained 8 bases not matched to a gene. CDR3 sequence (DNA): TGTGCCAGCAGTCCCGGCAGGGGGACGAACACTGAAGCTTTCTTT. It translates to CASSPGRGTNTEAFF. Using reference TRBV7-9 and TRBJ1-1 for the parts outside the CDR3, the full variable domain is DTGVSQNPRHKITKRGQNVTFRCDPISEHNRLYWYRQTLGQGPEFLTYFQNEAQLEKSRLLSDRFSAERPKGSFSTLEIQRTEQGDSAMYLCASSPGRGTNTEAFFGQGTRLTVV.

This sequence joins TRBV5-1 and TRBJ1-1; D is possibly TRBD1 (5 bases). CDR3 size: 15 residues. Trimming stripped 1 base from V and 3 bases from J, with 13 bases between. In germline, CDR1 is SGHRS, CDR2 YFSETQ. The CDR3 region has the DNA TGCGCCAGCAGCTTGATGGCTTCGGGGGACACTGAAGCTTTCTTT. Its protein is CASSLMASGDTEAFF. Looking up the rest from reference TRBV5-1 and TRBJ1-1 gives the full variable domain: KAGVTQTPRYLIKTRGQQVTLSCSPISGHRSVSWYQQTPGQGLQFLFEYFSETQRNKGNFPGRFSGRQFSNSRSEMNVSTLELGDSALYLCASSLMASGDTEAFFGQGTRLTVV.

The V gene is TRBV25-1, the J gene TRBJ2-4, with 11 bases matching TRBD2. Germline CDR1 and CDR2: MGHDK and SYGVNS. After removal of 5 bases from V and 9 bases from J, the junction contained 6 bases not matched to a gene. The CDR3 spans 14 residues. The CDR3 region is CASSRTSGGAIQYF. The CDR3 DNA follows: TGTGCCAGCAGTCGTACTAGCGGGGGAGCCATTCAGTACTTC.

The V call is TRBV7-2, the J call TRBJ1-1; D gene uncertain. The CDR3 is 15 amino acids. The ends were cut back, 3 bases at V and 1 base at J, with 12 bases in the middle. Germline V CDR1 and CDR2: SGHTA, FQGNSA. The DNA of the CDR3 is TGTGCCAGCAGCTTCCGCCAGACTTCGAACACTGAAGCTTTCTTT. Amino acids: CASSFRQTSNTEAFF.

The V and J genes are TRBV5-1 and TRBJ2-3; TRBD1 matches 9 bases. CDR3 length: 17 amino acids. Germline values: CDR1 SGHRS, CDR2 YFSETQ. Germline trimming cut 4 bases from V and 3 bases from J; bases unmatched to any gene: 12. The CDR3 DNA is TGCGCCAGCAGCGATAGCTCTCCGGGACAGGGTACAGATACGCAGTATTTT. Its translation: CASSDSSPGQGTDTQYF.

V usage is TRBV7-9 and J usage is TRBJ1-1; D is unresolved. Trimming shortened V by 5 bases and J by 10 bases, and 20 bases separated the two germline ends. The CDR3 consists of 14 residues. Germline V gives CDR1 SEHNR, CDR2 FQNEAQ (reference sequence). CDR3 amino acids: CASSVRSSQDRAFF. CDR3 bases: TGTGCCAGCAGCGTTAGATCATCCCAAGATAGAGCTTTCTTT.

This chain connects TRBV12-3 or TRBV12-4 to TRBJ1-1, with D hard to call. Between the trimmed V and J ends, which lost 5 bases and 8 bases, there was a span of 15 bases. The CDR3 spans 13 residues. The CDR3 sequence is CASSIPPAPEAFF. CDR3 nucleotide sequence: TGTGCCAGCAGTATTCCCCCTGCGCCGGAAGCTTTCTTT.

The gene calls are TRBV5-1 and TRBJ1-4, with D possibly matching TRBD1 (6 bases). In germline, CDR1 is SGHRS, CDR2 YFSETQ. Trimming removed 8 bases from V and 16 bases from J, with 18 bases in between. The CDR3 runs 11 residues. CDR3 amino acids: CASPWWGPEFF. The CDR3 DNA sequence: TGCGCCAGTCCGTGGTGGGGGCCGGAGTTTTTT.

This chain connects TRBV27 to TRBJ2-6, with 7 nucleotides matching TRBD1. The CDR3 extends over 16 amino acids. J lost 6 bases, V lost 4 bases, and 9 bases had no gene match. Per the germline V gene, CDR1 is MNHEY and CDR2 is SMNVEV (reference sequence). The CDR3 reads CASSSHTGQQANVLTF. The DNA for the CDR3 is TGTGCCAGCAGTTCCCATACGGGACAGCAGGCCAACGTCCTGACTTTC.